This T cell receptor beta chain was profiled in a study of T-cell reconstitution after alpha-beta-depleted transplantation in children (dated by TCRdb to about 2016). For context, the study as a whole: T-cell immune reconstitution after TCRalphabeta/CD19-depleted allogeneic hematopoietic cell transplantation in children was quantitatively tracked in the study by means of TCR repertoire profiling.

The label giving this sample's treatment or condition can be read as: allogeneic hematopoietic cell transplantation with graft depleted of TCRalphabeta T cells and CD19 B cells. The transplant recipients were children given TCRalphabeta/CD19-depleted allogeneic hematopoietic cell grafts. This clonotype was seen repeatedly, ten times or more. Its target antigen remains unknown. Per-nucleotide qualities are absent, and no much larger clonotype sits a single base away. From cysteine to phenylalanine, the CDR3 is 13 amino acids long. Just CDR3 DNA is preserved here, 39 bases in frame from base 1. Deletion took 3 bases off V and 8 bases off J, with a span of 13 bases between the germline ends. CDR1 and CDR2 were assigned from the germline V gene (reference sequence) as DFQATT and SNEGSKA. Libraries were prepared through PCR. Sequenced using an Illumina HiSeq 2500. TCR library preparation used molecular barcoding, with unique molecular identifiers applied to normalize quantification of the TCRbeta repertoire. TCRdb reprocessed the public reads (quality trimming at Q25 with fastp, clone calling with MiXCR) and kept in-frame beta chains. Rows with a matching CDR3 protein are joined into one entry that keeps the most common DNA and genes. This sample lists 550,000 to 800,000 distinct CDR3 sequences; about an eighth were detected once. In total, the top ten clones hold 0.79% of the sample.

What the work shows at the level of the full study, not this receptor alone: About two months after transplant, the apparently early recovery of alphabetaT-cell counts reportedly depended on just several hundred clones that had expanded rapidly and came from non-depleted graft cells. Over the following months the frequencies of hyperexpanded clones went down, and after one year T-cell counts and TCRbeta diversity were mostly credited to newly produced T cells. In some patients, high TCRbeta diversity at day 60 was attributed to recipient T cells and intrathymic progenitors that had survived conditioning.

The receptor's source is a girl aged 2 to 9 with congenital amegakaryocytic thrombocytopenia, due to receive a stem cell transplant. The material was PBMCs, obtained before TCRalphabeta/CD19-depleted stem cell transplant. The chain was built from TRBV20-1 and TRBJ1-4; the D segment cannot be called with confidence. The CDR3 has the sequence CSARPPGSEKLFF. The DNA reads TGCAGTGCTAGGCCCCCCGGGTCGGAAAAACTGTTTTTT.